A selection of T cell receptor beta chains follows, all from one sample in a study of blood T cell repertoires in COVID-19. TCRdb's copy holds only in-frame clones and misses some; the assay was immunoSEQ multiplex PCR. The profile shows about 75,000 clones, 85% to 90% of them singletons. Sequenced sample: peripheral blood. These receptors all come from a human donor in a cohort sampled during active COVID-19. Each CDR3 is given with its conserved first and last residue. Each record gives: clone size, CDR3 length, J gene, V gene, D gene, CDR3 DNA, CDR3 protein. D genes are given only for firm matches. The size of a clone is reported for some rows only, either as once, few or many, or as a class for expanded clones.

.,15,TRBJ1-1,TRBV2,TRBD1,TGTGCCAGCAGTACACAGACAGGGATTAGTACTGAAGCTTTCTTT,CASSTQTGISTEAFF
.,13,TRBJ1-1,TRBV6-5,.,TGTGCCAGCGGGGGACATATGAACACTGAAGCTTTCTTT,CASGGHMNTEAFF
.,13,TRBJ1-2,TRBV7-2,.,TGTGCCAGCAGCTTAGAGGCAGGGTATGGCTACACCTTC,CASSLEAGYGYTF
.,15,TRBJ1-2,TRBV19,.,TGTGCCAGTAGTATGGGTTACGGGACACACTATGGCTACACCTTC,CASSMGYGTHYGYTF
once,13,TRBJ2-1,TRBV7-2,.,TGTGCCAGCAGCGCCAGATGGCAGAATTTACAGTTCTTC,CASSARWQNLQFF
.,15,TRBJ2-5,TRBV10-2,TRBD1,TGCGCCAGCAGCCAGACAGGGGCTAGAGGAGAGACCCAGTACTTC,CASSQTGARGETQYF
.,15,TRBJ1-4,TRBV7-2,TRBD1,TGTGCCAGCAGCTTAGGAAACAGGGGTGGAGAAAAACTGTTTTTT,CASSLGNRGGEKLFF
.,13,TRBJ2-7,TRBV5-6,TRBD1,TGTGCCAGCAGCAGGGACAGTAGGTACGAGCAGTACTTC,CASSRDSRYEQYF
once,15,TRBJ2-7,TRBV19,TRBD1,TGTGCCAGTAGTCCCTCGACAGGGGGGTCCTACGAGCAGTACTTC,CASSPSTGGSYEQYF
.,14,TRBJ2-1,TRBV11-2,.,TGTGCCAGCAAGACAGTTACTCGCTACAATGAGCAGTTCTTC,CASKTVTRYNEQFF
.,14,TRBJ2-7,TRBV12-2,.,TGTGCAAGTCCCCCAGGGGGCTGTTCCTACGAGCAGTACTTC,CASPPGGCSYEQYF
.,17,TRBJ2-3,TRBV7-6,TRBD2,TGTGCCAGCAGCGGGACCTATAGCGGGGGGGCGACAGATACGCAGTATTTT,CASSGTYSGGATDTQYF
.,15,TRBJ1-2,TRBV6-5,TRBD1,TGTGCCAGCAGAACAGGGGACGAGTTTGGCTATGGCTACACCTTC,CASRTGDEFGYGYTF
.,14,TRBJ1-5,TRBV6-5,TRBD1,TGTGCCAGCAGTAAGGACAGGGACGGTCAGCCCCAGCATTTT,CASSKDRDGQPQHF
.,13,TRBJ2-3,TRBV6-4,.,TGTGCCAGCAGTGAGGAGGTGGCGAATACGCAGTATTTT,CASSEEVANTQYF
.,17,TRBJ2-3,TRBV7-8,TRBD1,TGTGCCAGCAGCCTCCTCCCTCGGGGACAGGGGGGGGATACGCAGTATTTT,CASSLLPRGQGGDTQYF
.,16,TRBJ1-1,TRBV12-5,TRBD1,TGTGCTAGTGGTACGCCAACAGGGGCCGGGAACACTGAAGCTTTCTTT,CASGTPTGAGNTEAFF
.,14,TRBJ1-1,TRBV15,.,TGTGCCACCAGCTTCGACGGAGAGAACACTGAAGCTTTCTTT,CATSFDGENTEAFF
.,16,TRBJ2-1,TRBV30,TRBD2,TGTGCCTGGAGTGGATTAGCGGGAGCTTTTAACAATGAGCAGTTCTTC,CAWSGLAGAFNNEQFF
.,13,TRBJ2-3,TRBV2,.,TGTGCCAGCAGCGTTTTGGGCGAGTGGACGCAGTATTTT,CASSVLGEWTQYF